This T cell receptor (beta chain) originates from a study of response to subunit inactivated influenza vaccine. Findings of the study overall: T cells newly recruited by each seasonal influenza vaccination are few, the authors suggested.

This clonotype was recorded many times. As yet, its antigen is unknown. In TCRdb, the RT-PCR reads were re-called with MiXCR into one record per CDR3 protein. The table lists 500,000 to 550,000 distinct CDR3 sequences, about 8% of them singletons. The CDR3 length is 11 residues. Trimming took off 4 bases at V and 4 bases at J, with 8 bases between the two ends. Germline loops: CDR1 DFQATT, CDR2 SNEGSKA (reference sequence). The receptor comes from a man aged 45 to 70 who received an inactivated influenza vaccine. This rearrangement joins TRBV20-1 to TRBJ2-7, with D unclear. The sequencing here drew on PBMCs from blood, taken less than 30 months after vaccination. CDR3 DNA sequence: TGCAGTGCTAAGGATGGGTACGAGCAGTACTTC. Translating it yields CSAKDGYEQYF.